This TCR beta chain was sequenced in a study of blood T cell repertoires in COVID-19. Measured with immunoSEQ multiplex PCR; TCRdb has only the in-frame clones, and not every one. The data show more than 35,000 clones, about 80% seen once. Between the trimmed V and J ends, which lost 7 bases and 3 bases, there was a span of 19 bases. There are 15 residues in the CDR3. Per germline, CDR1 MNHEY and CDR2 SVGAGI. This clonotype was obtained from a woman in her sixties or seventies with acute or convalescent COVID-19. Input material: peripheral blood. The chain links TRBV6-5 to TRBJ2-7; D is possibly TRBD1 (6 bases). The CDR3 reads CASIGIEQGGYEQYF. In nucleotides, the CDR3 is TGTGCCAGCATAGGTATTGAACAGGGTGGCTACGAGCAGTACTTC.